This T cell receptor (beta chain) was observed in a study of blood T cell repertoires in COVID-19 (dated by TCRdb to about 2020). As for the study more broadly: Samples from collaborators originated in the United States, Italy and Spain and spanned both the acute and convalescent phases of COVID-19. The prospective study material was composed of cDNA or gDNA derived from T cells, B-cell-depleted T cells, or PBMCs. Deeply sampled blood TCRbeta repertoires from subjects exposed to, actively infected with, or recovered from COVID-19 were included in the dataset. The repertoires were made available in a free public database intended to serve as a resource for research on the immune response to SARS-CoV-2. The samples were drawn from two sources: the first 160 participants of the ongoing ImmuneRACE study, and 1,200 or so subjects contributed by 6 global collaborators. Nearly every sample came with metadata listing a de-identified subject ID, COVID-19 status, age in years and sex. Where available, HLA class I and class II types were taken from metadata supplied by the sample provider and were not determined by assay-based typing.

What the research found in general, with its limitations: The amount of clinical and demographic metadata varied by source and participant and was provided uncurated.

As for this clone: Its antigen target is currently unknown. No base qualities exist here, and no much larger clone lies one base off it.

Another Seattle source contributed samples from volunteer blood donors who had recovered from COVID-19. Whole blood was collected in K2EDTA tubes by collaborating institutions according to the institutions' own protocols. For TCRbeta analysis, collaborators shipped samples in one of three forms: frozen whole blood, isolated PBMCs, or DNA extracted from either of those sample types. TCRbeta CDR3 regions were amplified from genomic DNA using the immunoSEQ Assay, a bias-controlled multiplex PCR. On the authors' methods: The number of nucleated cells in each sample was estimated by amplification of reference gene primers within the assay. To quantify the absolute abundance of each unique TCRbeta CDR3 rearrangement, sequence reads were collapsed and filtered. Productive Simpson clonality was computed per sample as the square root of Simpson's diversity index over productive rearrangements. Sourced from immuneACCESS, this table was stored by TCRdb with only in-frame sequences that have V and J called. A share of the clones is absent; for the studies checked, an unresolved V gene accounts for under half, and the remainder has no known explanation. V and J calls and clone size follow that table, whereas D and trimming were derived from the DNA. In all, the sample holds 230,000 or so clones, and 80% to 90% of those were seen once. Together, the top ten hold roughly 1.4% of the sample.

CDR1 and CDR2 are drawn from the germline V gene: SNHLY, FYNNEI. For this chain, trimming is 6 bases at the V end and 8 bases at the J end, and the number of junction bases without a gene match is 5. The CDR3 starts with the cysteine, ends with the phenylalanine, and has 14 residues. The CDR3 DNA has 42 bases and is translated from base 1. The receptor was isolated from a woman aged 40 to 50 who had recovered from COVID-19. The chain joins TRBV2 to TRBJ1-6; 9 central bases correspond to TRBD1. The source material was peripheral blood. At the DNA level, the sequence is TGTGCCAGCAGAGTGGACAGGGGTGATTCACCCCTCCACTTT. It translates to CASRVDRGDSPLHF.